This TCR beta chain appears in the sequencing data of a study of cytomegalovirus exposure and HLA in healthy donors. In the study overall: About 77 million unique TCRs from HLA-typed donors made up an early data release.

Notes on the study in general: What a later analysis reportedly showed was that an Asian-associated ancestry cluster had fewer N-insertions than the approximately 670-donor mean.

Use of 60 Vbeta and 13 Jbeta primers characterized the PCR. Produced via immunoSEQ multiplex PCR; TCRdb's table is partial and in-frame only. The sample lists about 160,000 clones; roughly 76% were seen once. This clone was counted once. The antigen remains unidentified. The TCR originated in a woman in her 50s in good health and CMV-seronegative. Sequencing used PBMCs.

The CDR3: CASSSPTGVNEQYF. DNA for the CDR3: TGTGCCAGCAGTTCCCCGACAGGGGTGAACGAGCAGTACTTC. The J gene is TRBJ2-7, the V gene TRBV28, with 8 positions matching TRBD1. Germline CDR1 MDHEN, CDR2 SYDVKM. This CDR3 has 14 residues. Unmatched junction bases numbered 7, after V lost 4 bases and J lost 5 bases.